The 13 T cell receptor beta chains given below trace back to one sample, sequenced in a study of blood T cell repertoires in COVID-19 (dated by TCRdb to about 2020). The receptor library was made with the immunoSEQ multiplex PCR assay. TCRdb retrieved this table from immuneACCESS and kept in-frame rearrangements only. Not all clones are present; in checked studies, unresolved V genes account for under half, and no reason is known for the remainder. In all, the sample holds about 280,000 clones, and 85% to 90% of those were seen once. Together, the top ten hold over 3.5% of the sample. Sequencing was performed on PBMCs or T cells enriched from blood (not recorded which). The receptors here all came from a woman aged 30 to 39 with acute COVID-19.

The rearrangement uses TRBV30 and TRBJ2-2, with 10 bases matching TRBD2. This CDR3 region has 13 residues. CDR1 and CDR2 from the germline V gene are GTSNPN and SVGIG (reference sequence). V lost 4 bases and J lost 8; bases outside the gene matches: 4. As DNA, the CDR3 is TGTGCCTGGAAGCGGGAGGGCCCTGGGGAGCTGTTTTTT. Translating it yields CAWKREGPGELFF. The entire variable domain, with the rest obtained from reference TRBV30 and TRBJ2-2, is as follows: SQTIHQWPATLVQPVGSPLSLECTVEGTSNPNLYWYRQAAGRGLQLLFYSVGIGQISSEVPQNLSASRPQDRQFILSSKKLLLSDSGFYLCAWKREGPGELFFGEGSRLTVL.

The chain employs TRBV6-5 and TRBJ1-1, with D uncertain. This CDR3 has 15 amino acids. Germline lookup yields CDR1 MNHEY and CDR2 SVGAGI. With 5 bases removed from V and 1 base from J, the gap between germline ends came to 14 bases. CDR3 sequence reads: CASSRRGLRNTEAFF. DNA for the CDR3: TGTGCCAGCAGTCGTCGGGGTCTGCGGAACACTGAAGCTTTCTTT.

The chain uses TRBV19 and TRBJ2-1; a possible D gene is TRBD1 (5 bases). The length of the CDR3 is 14 residues. The V and J ends lost 6 bases and 7 bases respectively, with 16 bases between them. The germline CDR1 and CDR2 sequences are LNHDA and SQIVND (reference sequence). The CDR3 region is CASRLGHSGNEQFF. CDR3 DNA: TGTGCCAGTAGGCTAGGGCACTCAGGGAATGAGCAGTTCTTC.

The chain carries TRBV19 and TRBJ1-1; 12 bases agree with TRBD1. J was trimmed by 11 bases and V by 5 bases; bases with no gene match: 12. CDR1 is LNHDA, CDR2 SQIVND, per germline (reference sequence). CDR3 length: 15 amino acids. CDR3 sequence: CASSSLPGQGAWAFF. The CDR3 DNA reads as TGTGCCAGTAGTTCGCTCCCGGGACAGGGGGCATGGGCTTTCTTT.

The chain employs TRBV6-2 or TRBV6-3 and TRBJ2-7; the match to TRBD2 covers 10 bases. The V segment lost 1 base and the J segment 3 bases; nucleotides outside the gene matches: 18. Germline V gene data show CDR1 as MNHEY and CDR2 as SVGEGT. The CDR3 is made up of 20 amino acids. CDR3 residues: CASSYYGDRGSGRRVYEQYF. The CDR3 DNA sequence: TGTGCCAGCAGTTACTATGGGGACCGGGGTAGCGGGAGGAGAGTCTACGAGCAGTACTTC.

The chain carries TRBV27 and TRBJ2-5; D perhaps matches TRBD1 (6 bases). This CDR3 region has 15 residues. V gave up 3 bases and J gave up 2 bases, with 13 bases separating them. From germline, CDR1 is MNHEY and CDR2 SMNVEV (reference sequence). In DNA form, the CDR3 reads TGTGCCAGCAGTTTTTCAGGACAGTTTCAAGAGACCCAGTACTTC. It translates to CASSFSGQFQETQYF.

This clone has just a few counts. The V gene is TRBV19, the J gene TRBJ2-1, with D maybe TRBD2 (5 bases). From germline, CDR1 is LNHDA and CDR2 SQIVND (reference sequence). V was pared by 6 bases and J by 2 bases, with 8 bases between. This CDR3 is built from 13 residues. The CDR3 sequence is CASSTGTYNEQFF. The CDR3 bases are TGTGCCAGTAGCACCGGGACCTACAATGAGCAGTTCTTC.

The gene calls are TRBV5-1 and TRBJ1-1, with D unclear. The CDR3 totals 13 residues. The germline V gene encodes CDR1 SGHRS and CDR2 YFSETQ. V was shortened by 1 base and J by 0 bases, with 4 bases between the two germline ends. The CDR3 sequence is CASSLTVNTEAFF. CDR3 in DNA: TGCGCCAGCAGCTTGACGGTGAACACTGAAGCTTTCTTT.

V usage is TRBV19 and J usage is TRBJ2-7; 7 bases align to TRBD1. The CDR3 has 14 amino acids. CDR1 is LNHDA, CDR2 SQIVND, per germline (reference sequence). V gave up 5 bases and J gave up 1 base; unmatched junction bases: 5. This chain's CDR3 is CASSPGQSSYEQYF. DNA for the CDR3: TGTGCCAGTAGTCCGGGACAGAGTTCCTACGAGCAGTACTTC.

V usage is TRBV9 and J usage is TRBJ1-2, with TRBD1 matching over 7 bases. Germline-derived CDR1 and CDR2 are SGDLS and YYNGEE. CDR3 length equals 16 residues. V shed 0 bases and J 2 bases; nucleotides not matched to a gene: 7. The CDR3 nucleotides read TGTGCCAGCAGCGTAGCTTCCGGACAGGACAACTATGGCTACACCTTC. It translates to CASSVASGQDNYGYTF.

The V and J genes are TRBV27 and TRBJ2-1, with TRBD2 matching over 10 bases. The V and J ends lost 2 bases and 6 bases, in that order; junction bases with no gene match: 7. The germline V gene has CDR1 MNHEY and CDR2 SMNVEV (reference sequence). This CDR3 is 16 amino acids long. The chain's CDR3 is CASSLTPSGRPNEQFF. Here the CDR3 DNA reads TGTGCCAGCAGTTTAACCCCTAGCGGGAGACCCAATGAGCAGTTCTTC.

The J gene is TRBJ2-5, the V gene TRBV3-1 (or the pseudogene TRBV3-2), with 10 nucleotides matching TRBD2. The CDR3 sequence is 20 residues long. The germline CDR1 and CDR2 sequences are LGHDT and YNNKEL (reference sequence). Trimming cost V 1 base and J 5 bases; bases outside gene matches: 19. The CDR3 coding sequence is TGTGCCAGCAGCCAAGTTAGCGGGAGGTGGAAATACGAACCAGTGGAGACCCAGTACTTC. As protein: CASSQVSGRWKYEPVETQYF.

The chain uses TRBV11-2 and TRBJ2-7; 8 nucleotides agree with TRBD2. The CDR3 spans 14 residues. After removal of 3 bases from V and 7 bases from J, the junction contained 8 bases not matched to a gene. Per the germline V gene, CDR1 is SGHAT and CDR2 is FQNNGV. The CDR3 loop reads CASSFNSGEGEQYF. For the CDR3, the DNA is TGTGCCAGCAGCTTCAATAGCGGGGAGGGGGAGCAGTACTTC.